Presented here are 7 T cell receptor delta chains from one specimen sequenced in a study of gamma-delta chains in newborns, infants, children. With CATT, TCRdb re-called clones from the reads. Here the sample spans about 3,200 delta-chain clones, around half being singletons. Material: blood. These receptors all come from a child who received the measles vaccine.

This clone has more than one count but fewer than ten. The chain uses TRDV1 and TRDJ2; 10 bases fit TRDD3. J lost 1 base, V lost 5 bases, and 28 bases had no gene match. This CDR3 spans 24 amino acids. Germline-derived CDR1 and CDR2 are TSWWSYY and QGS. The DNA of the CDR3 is TGTGCTCTTGGGCCAGCCCGGCCCGTACATACACACACTGGGGGATGGTTTTTGACAGCACAACTCTTCTTT. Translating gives CALGPARPVHTHTGGWFLTAQLFF.

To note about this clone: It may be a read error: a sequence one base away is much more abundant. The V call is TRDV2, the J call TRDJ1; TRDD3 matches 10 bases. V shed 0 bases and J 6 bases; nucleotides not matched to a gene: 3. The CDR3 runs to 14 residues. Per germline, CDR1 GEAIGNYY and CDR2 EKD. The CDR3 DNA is TGTGCCTGTGACACCTGGGGGATACCCAATAAACTCATCTTT. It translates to CACDTWGIPNKLIF.

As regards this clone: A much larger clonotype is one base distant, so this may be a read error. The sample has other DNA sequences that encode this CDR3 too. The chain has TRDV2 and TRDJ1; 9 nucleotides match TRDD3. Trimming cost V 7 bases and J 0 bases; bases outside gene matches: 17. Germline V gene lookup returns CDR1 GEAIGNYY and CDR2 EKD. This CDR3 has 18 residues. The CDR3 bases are TGTGCCTGCGAATTCCTAACGACTGGGGGAGCTTACACCGATAAACTCATCTTT. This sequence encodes CACEFLTTGGAYTDKLIF.

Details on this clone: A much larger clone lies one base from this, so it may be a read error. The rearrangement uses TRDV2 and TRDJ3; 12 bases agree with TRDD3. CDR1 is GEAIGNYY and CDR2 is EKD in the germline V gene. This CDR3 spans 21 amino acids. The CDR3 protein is CACDTAWLGDTSSRDTRQMFF. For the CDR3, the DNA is TGTGCCTGTGACACGGCGTGGCTGGGGGATACGAGCTCCCGGGACACCCGACAGATGTTTTTC.

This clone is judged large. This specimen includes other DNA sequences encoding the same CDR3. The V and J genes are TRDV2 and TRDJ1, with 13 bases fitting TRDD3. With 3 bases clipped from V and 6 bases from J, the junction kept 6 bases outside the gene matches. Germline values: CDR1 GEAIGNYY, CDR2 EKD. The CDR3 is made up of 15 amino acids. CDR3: CACDSVLGDTHKLIF. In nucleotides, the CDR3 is TGTGCCTGTGACTCCGTACTGGGGGATACGCATAAACTCATCTTT.

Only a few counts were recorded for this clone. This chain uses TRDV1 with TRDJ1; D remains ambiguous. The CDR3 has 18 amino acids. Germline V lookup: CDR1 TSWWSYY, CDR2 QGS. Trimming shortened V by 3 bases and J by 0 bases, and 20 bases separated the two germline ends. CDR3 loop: CALGENPPGLFYTDKLIF. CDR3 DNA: TGTGCTCTTGGGGAGAATCCTCCCGGACTCTTCTACACCGATAAACTCATCTTT.

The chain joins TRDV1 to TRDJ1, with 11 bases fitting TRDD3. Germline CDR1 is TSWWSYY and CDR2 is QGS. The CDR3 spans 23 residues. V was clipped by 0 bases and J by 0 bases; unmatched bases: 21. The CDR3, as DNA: TGTGCTCTTGGGGAACTTGCCCTACTGCTTATGGGGGATACGCGGTTAAACACCGATAAACTCATCTTT. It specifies CALGELALLLMGDTRLNTDKLIF.